This T cell receptor (beta chain) was recorded in a study of cytomegalovirus exposure and HLA in healthy donors. General study results and limits: The authors later linked a missense DCLRE1C variant to TCR beta V- and J-gene trimming.

PCR used 60 Vbeta primers and 13 Jbeta primers. Some clones are missing from TCRdb's copy, which holds only in-frame ones; the method was immunoSEQ multiplex PCR. The table records some 140,000 clones, over 75% of them present only once. This clone appeared once. Its antigen remains unidentified. The sample comprised PBMCs. This TCR was recovered from a woman between 45 and 60 years old in good health and CMV-seropositive.

The CDR3 region is CASSEQYNTEAFF. The CDR3 nucleotides read TGTGCCAGCAGTGAACAGTATAACACTGAAGCTTTCTTT. This rearrangement joins TRBV2 to TRBJ1-1, with no clear D. The germline V gene has CDR1 SNHLY and CDR2 FYNNEI. V was clipped by 2 bases and J by 2 bases, with 6 bases between them. The CDR3 has 13 amino acids.